Each of the 17 T cell receptor beta chains below was sequenced from the same sample in a study of blood T cell repertoires in COVID-19. Measured with immunoSEQ multiplex PCR; TCRdb has only the in-frame clones, and not every one. The data contain roughly 160,000 clones, 75% to 90% of them singletons. Specimen: peripheral blood. These TCRs come from a woman in her sixties with acute or convalescent COVID-19.

The chain links TRBV6-5 to TRBJ1-6; D is undetermined. Trimming cost V 8 bases and J 3 bases, with 8 bases left between them. The germline V gene has CDR1 MNHEY and CDR2 SVGAGI. The length of the CDR3 is 13 residues. The CDR3 spells CASLVGYNSPLHF. CDR3 in DNA: TGTGCCAGCCTGGTCGGCTATAATTCACCCCTCCACTTT.

The rearrangement uses TRBV18 and TRBJ2-5; D is perhaps TRBD2 (6 bases). Per germline, CDR1 KGHSH and CDR2 LQKENI. The CDR3 runs to 15 residues. V shed 3 bases and J shed 1 base, with 12 bases lying between them. The CDR3 DNA follows: TGTGCCAGCTCACCGACGGCGGGGATCCAAGAGACCCAGTACTTC. Its translation is CASSPTAGIQETQYF.

The chain combines TRBV19 with TRBJ2-3; 8 bases are a match to TRBD1. CDR1 LNHDA and CDR2 SQIVND come from the germline V gene (reference sequence). With V trimmed by 6 bases and J by 2 bases, 7 bases remained unmatched. There are 15 residues in the CDR3. CDR3 in amino acids: CASSRQGWDTDTQYF. CDR3 nucleotides: TGTGCCAGTAGCCGACAGGGGTGGGACACAGATACGCAGTATTTT.

This chain joins TRBV27 and TRBJ1-1; TRBD1 might be the D (6 bases). The CDR3 has 15 amino acids. Germline values: CDR1 MNHEY, CDR2 SMNVEV (reference sequence). Trimming shortened V by 6 bases and J by 6 bases, and 20 bases separated the two germline ends. The CDR3 reads CASSSYPTGKAEAFF. CDR3 bases: TGTGCCAGCAGCTCCTACCCGACAGGCAAAGCTGAAGCTTTCTTT.

This chain uses TRBV4-1 with TRBJ1-2; 10 nucleotides match TRBD1. Germline V gene data show CDR1 as MGHRA and CDR2 as YSYEKL. V was pared by 2 bases and J by 2 bases, with 5 bases of the junction left unmatched. CDR3 length: 16 amino acids. This CDR3 reads CASSQPGQGFNYGYTF. CDR3 in DNA: TGCGCCAGCAGCCAACCGGGACAGGGGTTCAACTATGGCTACACCTTC.

This clone is a singleton in its sample. V is TRBV19 and J is TRBJ1-5, with 7 bases fitting TRBD1. The trim removed 3 bases at V and 0 bases at J, leaving 5 bases unmatched. Germline V lookup: CDR1 LNHDA, CDR2 SQIVND (reference sequence). The CDR3 length is 16 residues. The CDR3 DNA reads as TGTGCCAGTAGTATCTTGGGACAGAGTAGCAATCAGCCCCAGCATTTT. Protein: CASSILGQSSNQPQHF.

This chain links TRBV4-3 with TRBJ1-2; TRBD1 matches 8 bases. Unmatched junction bases numbered 9, after V lost 5 bases and J lost 4 bases. CDR1 LGHNA and CDR2 YSLEER come from the germline V gene. The CDR3 is 15 amino acids. The CDR3 is CASSARQGFFYGYTF. CDR3 nucleotides: TGCGCCAGCAGCGCCAGACAGGGGTTTTTCTATGGCTACACCTTC.

A remark on this clone: Additional DNA sequences in this sample encode the identical CDR3. This rearrangement joins TRBV2 to TRBJ1-1; D call uncertain. Trimming stripped 2 bases from V and 1 base from J, with 8 bases between. The CDR3 has 14 residues. CDR1 and CDR2 (germline): SNHLY, FYNNEI. The CDR3 loop is CASSERTANTEAFF. CDR3 nucleotides: TGTGCCAGCAGTGAACGCACAGCGAACACTGAAGCTTTCTTT.

The V gene is TRBV5-1, the J gene TRBJ2-1; no clear D. This CDR3 contains 13 residues. The ends were cut back, 3 bases at V and 1 base at J, with 5 bases in the middle. Per germline, CDR1 SGHRS and CDR2 YFSETQ. This CDR3 is CASSSISYNEQFF. The CDR3, as DNA: TGCGCCAGCAGCTCTATATCCTACAATGAGCAGTTCTTC. Using reference TRBV5-1 and TRBJ2-1 for the parts outside the CDR3, the full variable domain is KAGVTQTPRYLIKTRGQQVTLSCSPISGHRSVSWYQQTPGQGLQFLFEYFSETQRNKGNFPGRFSGRQFSNSRSEMNVSTLELGDSALYLCASSSISYNEQFFGPGTRLTVL.

The chain joins TRBV28 to TRBJ1-6, with D tentatively TRBD1 (5 bases). Trimming took off 7 bases at V and 7 bases at J, with 17 bases between the two ends. CDR3 length equals 15 residues. Germline V gene lookup returns CDR1 MDHEN and CDR2 SYDVKM. For the CDR3, the DNA is TGTGCCAGCAAGCGGGGCCCAAGTGGGAATTCACCCCTCCACTTT. The encoded protein is CASKRGPSGNSPLHF.

Here the CDR3 reads CASSAGQVTDTQYF. CDR3 coding DNA: TGTGCCAGCAGCGCCGGACAGGTGACAGATACGCAGTATTTT. This rearrangement joins TRBV7-3 to TRBJ2-3, with 7 bases matching TRBD1. Trimming at V came to 5 bases and at J to 3 bases, leaving 5 bases not matched to a gene. CDR3 length: 14 amino acids. Germline V lookup: CDR1 SGHTA, CDR2 FQGTGA.

V is TRBV27 and J is TRBJ1-3; 7 nucleotides match TRBD1. CDR3 size: 15 residues. The V and J ends lost 3 bases and 4 bases, in that order; junction bases with no gene match: 6. Germline lookup yields CDR1 MNHEY and CDR2 SMNVEV (reference sequence). DNA of the CDR3: TGTGCCAGCAGTTTTAAGGGGGCAGTAGGAAACACCATATATTTT. It codes for CASSFKGAVGNTIYF.

The rearrangement links TRBV6-2 or TRBV6-3 to TRBJ2-1; 13 bases line up with TRBD2. J lost 4 bases, V lost 6 bases, and 6 bases had no gene match. This CDR3 comprises 16 residues. In germline, CDR1 is MNHEY, CDR2 SVGEGT. The CDR3 DNA reads as TGTGCCAGCAGCGCCGGGACTAGCGGGGTATACAATGAGCAGTTCTTC. Translating it yields CASSAGTSGVYNEQFF.

The CDR3 is CASSFESYYGYTF. CDR3 DNA sequence: TGTGCCAGCAGCTTCGAGTCCTACTATGGCTACACCTTC. The chain carries TRBV7-3 and TRBJ1-2; D call uncertain. The CDR3 length is 13 residues. Looked up from germline, CDR1 is SGHTA and CDR2 is FQGTGA. Between the trimmed V and J ends, which lost 3 bases and 3 bases, there was a span of 8 bases.

The V call is TRBV28, the J call TRBJ1-2; 7 bases align to TRBD1. This CDR3 spans 16 amino acids. V shed 4 bases and J 1 base; nucleotides not matched to a gene: 9. The germline gives CDR1 MDHEN, CDR2 SYDVKM. The CDR3 region is CASSSAGTANNYGYTF. The CDR3 DNA follows: TGTGCCAGCAGTTCTGCTGGGACAGCTAATAACTATGGCTACACCTTC.

V and J are TRBV11-3 and TRBJ2-1; D is possibly TRBD1 (6 bases). Germline CDR1 reads SGHNT; CDR2 reads YENEEA. Between the trimmed V and J ends, which lost 5 bases and 7 bases, there was a span of 12 bases. This CDR3 spans 13 amino acids. The CDR3 DNA reads TGTGCCAGCAGCGGGGGCCCGTTGAATGAGCAGTTCTTC. This translates into CASSGGPLNEQFF.

The CDR3 bases are TGCGCCAGCAGCTCCTCCGGGACAGCCTACGAGCAGTACTTC. It is translated as CASSSSGTAYEQYF. V usage is TRBV5-1 and J usage is TRBJ2-7; TRBD1 matches at 7 bases. J lost 2 bases, V lost 3 bases, and 5 bases had no gene match. CDR3 size: 14 residues. Germline CDR1 reads SGHRS; CDR2 reads YFSETQ.